A single sample gave rise to the 23 T cell receptor beta chains below, sequenced in a study of CD8 T cells in ankylosing spondylitis (dated by TCRdb to between 2016 and 2019). General findings and caveats noted by the study authors: Blood from ankylosing spondylitis patients appeared to be characterized by a TCR beta motif made up of several highly homologous amino acid variants.

These receptors' antigens are unknown. Preparation of the library involved 5' RACE. TCRdb lists the instrument as Illumina HiSeq 2500. TCRdb took the public reads, trimmed them with fastp at Q25, ran MiXCR for clone calling and kept in-frame beta chains. Here each entry gathers all rows of one CDR3 protein and keeps the most common genes and DNA. The sample data list roughly 440,000 distinct CDR3 sequences, and approximately 17% of these were observed just once. Just over 1% of the sample comes from the top ten. The sample consisted of blood, either unsorted or a sorted T cell fraction (not recorded which). The source of these receptors is a male donor with ankylosing spondylitis.

This clonotype was recorded a few times. This chain uses TRBV18 with TRBJ1-2; 7 bases fit TRBD1. CDR3 length: 15 amino acids. CDR1 and CDR2 (germline): KGHSH, LQKENI. After removal of 1 base from V and 1 base from J, the junction contained 3 bases not matched to a gene. The DNA of the CDR3 is TGTGCCAGCTCACCACTCGGGACAGTTAACTATGGCTACACCTTC. It translates to CASSPLGTVNYGYTF.

The chain combines TRBV5-6 with TRBJ2-7; 7 bases line up with TRBD1. V lost 4 bases to trimming and J lost 0 bases; unmatched junction nucleotides: 13. Per germline, CDR1 SGHDT and CDR2 YYEEEE. This CDR3 is built from 17 residues. CDR3 sequence reads: CASSRRTGLGHSYEQYF. The CDR3 DNA sequence: TGTGCCAGCAGCCGACGGACAGGCCTAGGGCACTCCTACGAGCAGTACTTC. Full variable domain (missing parts from reference TRBV5-6 and TRBJ2-7): DAGVTQSPTHLIKTRGQQVTLRCSPKSGHDTVSWYQQALGQGPQFIFQYYEEEERQRGNFPDRFSGHQFPNYSSELNVNALLLGDSALYLCASSRRTGLGHSYEQYFGPGTRLTVT.

The V and J genes are TRBV5-1 and TRBJ2-7, with 7 nucleotides matching TRBD1. The V and J ends lost 4 bases and 6 bases, in that order; junction bases with no gene match: 7. This CDR3 region has 13 residues. CDR1 is SGHRS, CDR2 YFSETQ, per germline. The CDR3 DNA reads as TGCGCCAGCAGCACAGCCCCAGGGGGCGAGCAGTACTTC. It is translated as CASSTAPGGEQYF.

J is TRBJ2-2 and V is TRBV6-1, with D tentatively TRBD1 (5 bases). Germline loops: CDR1 MNHNS, CDR2 SASEGT. The V end was cut by 10 bases, the J end by 4 bases, with 16 bases between. The CDR3 sequence is 14 residues long. The CDR3 sequence: CATSLDSLTGELFF. Here the CDR3 DNA reads TGTGCCACCTCCCTTGACAGTCTCACCGGGGAGCTGTTTTTT.

V is TRBV6-1 and J is TRBJ1-5; D unresolved. With 7 bases removed from V and 4 bases from J, the gap between germline ends came to 17 bases. The CDR3 has 15 amino acids. Germline CDR1 and CDR2: MNHNS and SASEGT. The CDR3 spells CASTPKFQENQPQHF. DNA of the CDR3: TGTGCCAGCACGCCCAAGTTTCAGGAGAATCAGCCCCAGCATTTT.

The chain employs TRBV3-1 and TRBJ2-7, with 9 bases aligning to TRBD2. With 4 bases clipped from V and 6 bases from J, the junction kept 10 bases outside the gene matches. Germline CDR1 LGHDT, CDR2 YNNKEL (reference sequence). CDR3 size: 15 residues. The CDR3 protein is CASSPFGLATAEQYF. CDR3 DNA sequence: TGTGCCAGCAGCCCCTTCGGACTAGCGACCGCCGAGCAGTACTTC.

This clonotype came up a few times. The CDR3 here is CASSQDPQYPYNEQFF. CDR3 bases: TGCGCCAGCAGCCAAGATCCCCAGTATCCCTACAATGAGCAGTTCTTC. The chain links TRBV4-3 to TRBJ2-1; the D is unclear. Germline V gives CDR1 LGHNA, CDR2 YSLEER. This CDR3 is 16 amino acids long. The V and J ends lost 0 bases and 2 bases respectively, with 11 bases between them.

This clonotype occurred a few times. The chain links TRBV18 to TRBJ2-3; D gene ambiguous. CDR1 and CDR2 from the germline V gene are KGHSH and LQKENI. CDR3 length equals 15 residues. Trimming removed 10 bases at V and 0 bases at J, with 17 bases between. The CDR3 is CATRRLSTSTDTQYF. Here the CDR3 DNA reads TGTGCCACCCGCCGCCTGTCGACTAGCACAGATACGCAGTATTTT. The variable domain in full, completed from reference TRBV18 and TRBJ2-3, reads NAGVMQNPRHLVRRRGQEARLRCSPMKGHSHVYWYRQLPEEGLKFMVYLQKENIIDESGMPKERFSAEFPKEGPSILRIQQVVRGDSAAYFCATRRLSTSTDTQYFGPGTRLTVL.

The table lists this clonotype with a few counts. This chain links TRBV5-6 with TRBJ2-2; TRBD1 agrees at 10 bases. With V trimmed by 4 bases and J by 7 bases, 10 bases remained unmatched. Germline V gene sequence: CDR1 SGHDT, CDR2 YYEEEE. The CDR3 totals 16 residues. The CDR3 coding sequence is TGTGCCAGCAGCACCACACCGACAGGGGGCGGCGGGGAGCTGTTTTTT. It translates to CASSTTPTGGGGELFF. Filled out from reference TRBV5-6 and TRBJ2-2, the complete variable domain reads DAGVTQSPTHLIKTRGQQVTLRCSPKSGHDTVSWYQQALGQGPQFIFQYYEEEERQRGNFPDRFSGHQFPNYSSELNVNALLLGDSALYLCASSTTPTGGGGELFFGEGSRLTVL.

This clonotype was detected only a few times. The chain links TRBV18 to TRBJ2-1, with 8 bases fitting TRBD2. V lost 3 bases to trimming and J lost 4 bases; unmatched junction nucleotides: 14. The germline CDR1 and CDR2 sequences are KGHSH and LQKENI. The length of the CDR3 is 18 residues. Written as DNA, the CDR3 is TGTGCCAGCTCACCGGTTCCAGCGGGAGTAAAGGTTTACAATGAGCAGTTCTTC. Protein sequence: CASSPVPAGVKVYNEQFF.

This chain uses TRBV20-1 with TRBJ1-1; tentatively, D is TRBD1 (5 bases). The CDR3 covers 15 residues. Germline V gene lookup returns CDR1 DFQATT and CDR2 SNEGSKA (reference sequence). V lost 3 bases and J lost 2, with 16 bases in between. The CDR3 spells CSASRAGGVNTEAFF. In DNA form, the CDR3 reads TGCAGTGCTAGTAGAGCGGGGGGGGTTAACACTGAAGCTTTCTTT.

The chain combines TRBV6-2 or TRBV6-3 with TRBJ2-7, with 7 positions matching TRBD1. The CDR3 sequence is 16 residues long. The trim removed 6 bases at V and 0 bases at J, leaving 11 bases unmatched. The germline V gene has CDR1 MNHEY and CDR2 SVGEGT. This CDR3 is CASRGRQGRSSYEQYF. CDR3 DNA: TGTGCCAGCAGGGGAAGACAGGGTCGGAGCTCCTACGAGCAGTACTTC.

This clonotype was observed a few times. The chain uses TRBV6-1 and TRBJ2-1; D gene uncertain. CDR3 length: 16 residues. Per the germline V gene, CDR1 is MNHNS and CDR2 is SASEGT. The V and J ends lost 5 bases and 4 bases respectively, with 18 bases between them. Here the CDR3 reads CASSPLNRGLYNEQFF. Here the CDR3 DNA reads TGTGCCAGCAGTCCCCTTAATCGCGGCCTTTACAATGAGCAGTTCTTC.

This sequence joins TRBV7-2 and TRBJ1-5, with D hard to call. The CDR3 contains 15 residues. V lost 1 base, J lost 4 bases, and 11 bases lay in between. Germline CDR1 and CDR2: SGHTA and FQGNSA. The CDR3 reads CASSLVLEWNQPQHF. The CDR3 DNA reads as TGTGCCAGCAGCTTAGTTTTAGAGTGGAATCAGCCCCAGCATTTT.

The gene calls are TRBV9 and TRBJ2-1; weak D call: TRBD2 (5 bases). The CDR3 spans 17 residues. V was shortened by 4 bases and J by 4 bases, with 21 bases between the two germline ends. The germline V gene has CDR1 SGDLS and CDR2 YYNGEE. Here the CDR3 DNA reads TGTGCCAGCAGCCCCCCCGGAGGCAGGACCATTTACAATGAGCAGTTCTTC. Translated, it gives CASSPPGGRTIYNEQFF.

The table lists this clonotype with many counts. The rearrangement joins TRBV4-3 to TRBJ2-1, with D possibly being TRBD1 (5 bases). CDR1 is LGHNA and CDR2 is YSLEER in the germline V gene. The CDR3 runs 16 residues. The V end lost 0 bases, the J end lost 3 bases, and 12 bases lay between the germline ends. CDR3: CASSQDNPGIYNEQFF. Written as DNA, the CDR3 is TGCGCCAGCAGCCAAGATAACCCAGGGATCTACAATGAGCAGTTCTTC.

This clonotype has a handful of counts. The genes are TRBV6-5 and TRBJ1-2; 9 bases fit TRBD1. After removal of 1 base from V and 7 bases from J, the junction contained 10 bases not matched to a gene. Germline CDR1 MNHEY, CDR2 SVGAGI. The length of the CDR3 is 16 residues. CDR3 sequence: CASSYLGGQGRGGYTF. As DNA, the CDR3 is TGTGCCAGCAGTTACTTAGGGGGACAGGGCAGAGGTGGCTACACCTTC.

In its sample, this clonotype was seen a few times. The CDR3 sequence is CSATPWTSGRAGTGELFF. CDR3 sequence (DNA): TGCAGTGCTACCCCTTGGACTAGCGGGAGGGCCGGGACCGGGGAGCTGTTTTTT. This chain links TRBV20-1 with TRBJ2-2; 15 bases match TRBD2. The CDR3 covers 18 residues. CDR1 is DFQATT and CDR2 is SNEGSKA in the germline V gene (reference sequence). The V segment lost 4 bases and the J segment 5 bases; nucleotides outside the gene matches: 11.

The table lists this clonotype with a few counts. The chain carries TRBV13 and TRBJ1-2, with no clear D. Germline V CDR1 and CDR2: PRHDT, FYEKMQ (reference sequence). Between the trimmed V and J ends, which lost 0 bases and 6 bases, there was a span of 8 bases. CDR3 length: 13 residues. The CDR3 protein is CASSLGGLNGYTF. The DNA for the CDR3 is TGTGCCAGCAGCTTAGGGGGGTTAAATGGCTACACCTTC.

Ten or more counts support this clonotype. This sequence joins TRBV29-1 and TRBJ1-1, with 10 bases lining up with TRBD1. The CDR3 totals 13 residues. Per the germline V gene, CDR1 is SQVTM and CDR2 is ANQGSEA. Losses at the gene ends were 7 bases for V and 8 bases for J; bases not matched to a gene: 10. The CDR3 here is CSAGQGSRREAFF. The CDR3 DNA reads TGCAGCGCGGGACAGGGGAGCCGCAGAGAAGCTTTCTTT.

This clonotype was counted between two and nine times. The rearrangement links TRBV5-1 to TRBJ2-7, with 7 nucleotides matching TRBD1. Germline-derived CDR1 and CDR2 are SGHRS and YFSETQ. The CDR3 consists of 14 residues. Unmatched junction bases numbered 10, after V lost 5 bases and J lost 5 bases. CDR3 DNA sequence: TGCGCCAGCAGTGAGGGGGCGGCTTTGGACGAGCAGTACTTC. Translating gives CASSEGAALDEQYF.

This clonotype has just a few counts. This chain connects TRBV7-8 to TRBJ2-2; D gene uncertain. Per the germline V gene, CDR1 is SGHVS and CDR2 is FQNEAQ. Trimming took 4 bases from V and 0 from J, leaving 12 bases between them. The CDR3 runs 16 residues. CDR3 in amino acids: CASSSGTWTNTGELFF. DNA of the CDR3: TGTGCCAGCAGCTCCGGTACATGGACGAACACCGGGGAGCTGTTTTTT.

This clonotype was picked up a small number of times. J is TRBJ2-3 and V is TRBV7-2; D is undetermined. Trimming stripped 5 bases from V and 4 bases from J, with 7 bases between. The CDR3 loop spans 12 amino acids. CDR1 and CDR2 (germline): SGHTA, FQGNSA. CDR3 DNA: TGTGCCAGCAGCCGAGCCTCAGATACGCAGTATTTT. The encoded protein is CASSRASDTQYF.